This is a list of T cell receptor beta chains from one sample in a study of T cells in Graves' hyperthyroidism and ophthalmopathy. TCRdb itself ran the multiplex PCR reads through MiXCR, one entry per CDR3 protein. The top ten clones hold 3.5% to 4% of a sample with around 620,000 distinct CDR3 sequences, 16% of them seen once. The material sequenced was blood. The receptor source for this set is a woman aged 30 to 39 with Graves' hyperthyroidism. Each CDR3 is given with its conserved first and last residue. A D gene is named only where the DNA matches it firmly. Clone size, where shown, is once, few, many, or a class for clones that have expanded.

clone_size d_call j_call v_call cdr3_nt cdr3_aa
many - TRBJ1-5 TRBV27 TGTGCCAGCAGTTTGGGGGCGGGCCAGCCCCAGCATTTT CASSLGAGQPQHF
- - TRBJ2-1 TRBV13 TGTGCCAGCAGCTTAGGTCCCACGGGGTACAATGAGCAGTTCTTC CASSLGPTGYNEQFF
few TRBD1 TRBJ1-6 TRBV7-9 TGTGCCAGCAACCCCTTAGGGGGCGCAGGGAATTCACCCCTCCACTTT CASNPLGGAGNSPLHF
- TRBD2 TRBJ2-5 TRBV6-1 TGTGCCAGCACCCCCGGGGGGGAGACCCAGTACTTC CASTPGGETQYF
few TRBD2 TRBJ2-1 TRBV6-1 TGTGCCAGCAGTGAAGGTGGTAGCGGGAAAAATGAGCAGTTCTTC CASSEGGSGKNEQFF
- - TRBJ2-1 TRBV3-2 TGTGCCAGCAGCCAAGGGGGGCATGAGCAGTTCTTC CASSQGGHEQFF
- TRBD2 TRBJ2-4 TRBV15 TGTGCCACCAGCAGAGGGGGGCTAGCGGGCGGCTATATAGCCAAAAACATTCAGTACTTC CATSRGGLAGGYIAKNIQYF
- - TRBJ1-2 TRBV5-1 TGCGCCAGCGCGGCTCCTCCTAACTATGGCTACACCTTC CASAAPPNYGYTF
many TRBD1 TRBJ2-1 TRBV5-5 TGTGCCAGCAGTCCGACCGGGACAGTTACCTACAATGAGCAGTTCTTC CASSPTGTVTYNEQFF
many TRBD2 TRBJ2-7 TRBV28 TGTGCCAGCAGCATACCGGGACTAGGCATCTACGAGCAGTACTTC CASSIPGLGIYEQYF
many - TRBJ1-2 TRBV12-3/TRBV12-4 TGTGCCAGCAGAAGAGTGAACTATGGCTACACCTTC CASRRVNYGYTF
- TRBD1 TRBJ1-1 TRBV6-2/TRBV6-3 TGTGCCAGCAGTAACCAGGGACAGGGGATCACTGAAGCTTTCTTT CASSNQGQGITEAFF
- - TRBJ2-3 TRBV29-1 TGCAGCGTTCAAACCCAGGCGACACGGGTTCCGCAGTATTTT CSVQTQATRVPQYF
many - TRBJ2-7 TRBV11-2 TGTGCCAGCAGCTTAGACGAGGGGCCGAACGAGCAGTACTTC CASSLDEGPNEQYF
many TRBD2 TRBJ2-3 TRBV20-1 TGCAGTGCTCTTAGGGTGTCTAGCGGGAGAAGCACAGATACGCAGTATTTT CSALRVSSGRSTDTQYF
few - TRBJ1-5 TRBV6-1 TGTGCCAGCAGCGCAACACTGGGAAATCAGCCCCAGCATTTT CASSATLGNQPQHF
many - TRBJ2-3 TRBV28 TGTGCCAGCAGTTTATGGGGACCTGGACAGTTCACAGATACGCAGTATTTT CASSLWGPGQFTDTQYF
many TRBD2 TRBJ2-1 TRBV18 TGTGCCAGCTCACCATTGTTAGCGGGAGACAGTGAGCAGTTCTTC CASSPLLAGDSEQFF
many TRBD1 TRBJ1-2 TRBV30 TGTGCCTGGAGTGAGGCCAGGGGGCCCAATGGCTACACCTTC CAWSEARGPNGYTF
- - TRBJ1-3 TRBV7-2 TGTGCCAGCAGCTTAGGGCAGGCCTTCTCTGGAAACACCATATATTTT CASSLGQAFSGNTIYF
many - TRBJ2-7 TRBV28 TGTGCCAGCAGTTTGGCCCGGGGGCTCTACGAGCAGTACTTC CASSLARGLYEQYF
many TRBD2 TRBJ2-1 TRBV12-3/TRBV12-4 TGTGCCAGCAGTTTCCGGGGTAGCGGGTCCTACAATGAGCAGTTCTTC CASSFRGSGSYNEQFF
many - TRBJ2-5 TRBV3-1 TGTGCCAGCAGCCGGGTCTATAAAGAGACCCAGTACTTC CASSRVYKETQYF
- TRBD1 TRBJ1-5 TRBV28 TGTGCCAGCAGACTACAGGGGCCCACCCCATATAGCAATCAGCCCCAGCATTTT CASRLQGPTPYSNQPQHF
many TRBD2 TRBJ2-7 TRBV20-1 TGCAGTGCCAATAGCGGGACTCTTCACGAGCAGTACTTC CSANSGTLHEQYF
few TRBD2 TRBJ2-7 TRBV6-1 TGTGCTACGGGGGGGTCTCCTAGCTCCTACGAGCAGTACTTC CATGGSPSSYEQYF
many TRBD2 TRBJ2-7 TRBV20-1 TGCAGTGCTAGAGATGGGACTAGCGGGTACGAGCAGTACTTC CSARDGTSGYEQYF
many - TRBJ1-2 TRBV3-1 TGTGCCAGCAGCCAACGGTGGGACTATGGCTACACCTTC CASSQRWDYGYTF
- TRBD1 TRBJ2-3 TRBV27 TGTGCCAGCAGCCCCCTCAAGACAGGGATGAGAACAGATACGCAGTATTTT CASSPLKTGMRTDTQYF
many - TRBJ1-6 TRBV7-2 TGTGCCAGCAGCTTAGGGGACCTGTCTCGGGGACGACACCTCCACTTT CASSLGDLSRGRHLHF
- TRBD2 TRBJ2-5 TRBV12-3/TRBV12-4 TGTGCCAGCAGCCCGACTAGCGGGGTACAAGAGACCCAGTACTTC CASSPTSGVQETQYF
many - TRBJ2-5 TRBV6-2/TRBV6-3 TGTGCCATAGGGACTCCCCCCGTGGAGACCCAGTACTTC CAIGTPPVETQYF
few - TRBJ1-1 TRBV7-3 TGTGCCAGCAGCATGACAGGCCTCTCCACTGAAGCTTTCTTT CASSMTGLSTEAFF
many TRBD2 TRBJ2-1 TRBV5-1 TGCGCCAGCAGCGGAGATAGCGGGGGCTCCTACAATGAGCAGTTCTTC CASSGDSGGSYNEQFF
many - TRBJ2-3 TRBV4-1 TGCGCCAGCAGCCAGTATATCACAGATACGCAGTATTTT CASSQYITDTQYF
many TRBD2 TRBJ2-3 TRBV7-2 TGTGCCAGCAGCTTAGCGACTAGCGGACAGCAAAATACGCAGTATTTT CASSLATSGQQNTQYF
many - TRBJ1-1 TRBV29-1 TGCAGCGTTGGGGGCTTAAACACTGAAGCTTTCTTT CSVGGLNTEAFF
few TRBD2 TRBJ2-1 TRBV4-2 TGTGCCAGCAGCCGACTAGCGGGGGTCCGACTCTCCTACAATGAGCAGTTCTTC CASSRLAGVRLSYNEQFF
few - TRBJ1-5 TRBV18 TGTGCCAGCTCACCACCGGGTAGCTCTGGTCAGCCCCAGCATTTT CASSPPGSSGQPQHF